The rows below give T cell receptor beta chains drawn from one sample of a study of T cells in Graves' hyperthyroidism and ophthalmopathy. TCRdb reprocessed the multiplex PCR reads with MiXCR, giving one entry per CDR3 protein. The data show 450,000 to 700,000 distinct CDR3 sequences, around 46% seen once. Sequenced: peripheral blood or thyroid tissue (not recorded which). The source is an adult woman with Graves' disease, either hyperthyroidism or ophthalmopathy (not recorded which). The CDR3 runs from the conserved cysteine through the conserved F or W. Fields, in order: V gene, J gene, CDR3 protein.

v_call: TRBV20-1
j_call: TRBJ1-6
cdr3_aa: CSASTVQRKTGSPLHF

v_call: TRBV20-1
j_call: TRBJ2-7
cdr3_aa: CSAPTGTGSYEQYF

v_call: TRBV29-1
j_call: TRBJ1-6
cdr3_aa: CSGWDRDNSPLHF

v_call: TRBV10-3
j_call: TRBJ1-6
cdr3_aa: CAISDRGGESPPHF

v_call: TRBV7-9
j_call: TRBJ2-7
cdr3_aa: CASSPPYEQYF

v_call: TRBV7-2
j_call: TRBJ2-7
cdr3_aa: CASSQIRDGAYEQYF

v_call: TRBV11-2
j_call: TRBJ1-2
cdr3_aa: CASANDWSRGYTF

v_call: TRBV19
j_call: TRBJ1-4
cdr3_aa: CASGSQFATNEKLFF

v_call: TRBV5-1
j_call: TRBJ1-6
cdr3_aa: CASSDRLQNSPLHF

v_call: TRBV9
j_call: TRBJ2-7
cdr3_aa: CASSARLAAAAYEQYF

v_call: TRBV11-2
j_call: TRBJ2-5
cdr3_aa: CASSLSPEEETQYF

v_call: TRBV7-9
j_call: TRBJ2-7
cdr3_aa: CASVMVQYF

v_call: TRBV7-9
j_call: TRBJ2-7
cdr3_aa: CASSPDSLYEQYF

v_call: TRBV3-1
j_call: TRBJ2-6
cdr3_aa: CASSQDLYSGANVLTF

v_call: TRBV7-9
j_call: TRBJ2-7
cdr3_aa: CASSRLTGSNYEQYF

v_call: TRBV11-2
j_call: TRBJ1-2
cdr3_aa: CASSSLRTGRDGYTF

v_call: TRBV19
j_call: TRBJ1-5
cdr3_aa: CASLPGQGLQPQHF

v_call: TRBV5-6
j_call: TRBJ1-1
cdr3_aa: CGSSLVRTEAFF

v_call: TRBV4-1
j_call: TRBJ1-2
cdr3_aa: CASSPEGGGRRGGGYTF

v_call: TRBV7-3
j_call: TRBJ1-3
cdr3_aa: CASSLGQGAPLYF

v_call: TRBV7-2
j_call: TRBJ2-7
cdr3_aa: CASSLVRTSAGTYEQYF

v_call: TRBV12-3/TRBV12-4
j_call: TRBJ1-6
cdr3_aa: CASSLGGRANSPLHF

v_call: TRBV10-1
j_call: TRBJ2-2
cdr3_aa: CATAGQGNTGELFF

v_call: TRBV12-3/TRBV12-4
j_call: TRBJ1-5
cdr3_aa: CASSRTGFVNQPQHF

v_call: TRBV7-8
j_call: TRBJ1-5
cdr3_aa: CASSLSDRSNQPQHF

v_call: TRBV3-1
j_call: TRBJ1-2
cdr3_aa: CASSQDGDNYGYTF

v_call: TRBV7-9
j_call: TRBJ1-2
cdr3_aa: CASSPQGGGGYTF

v_call: TRBV7-9
j_call: TRBJ2-7
cdr3_aa: CASSSATGTQVSYEQYF

v_call: TRBV29-1
j_call: TRBJ2-5
cdr3_aa: CSVGSDRVGETQYF

v_call: TRBV5-1
j_call: TRBJ2-6
cdr3_aa: CASSPRDRLGSGANVLTF

v_call: TRBV20-1
j_call: TRBJ2-2
cdr3_aa: CSARLQNTGELFF

v_call: TRBV7-9
j_call: TRBJ2-7
cdr3_aa: CASSSAGSSYEQYF

v_call: TRBV7-2
j_call: TRBJ2-5
cdr3_aa: CASSYAVEETQYF

v_call: TRBV25-1
j_call: TRBJ1-2
cdr3_aa: CASSRGTGADGYTF

v_call: TRBV29-1
j_call: TRBJ1-4
cdr3_aa: CSFGTSGEKLFF

v_call: TRBV5-1
j_call: TRBJ1-2
cdr3_aa: CASSPPGSLTYGYTF

v_call: TRBV7-8
j_call: TRBJ2-2
cdr3_aa: CASSSQTVTGELFF

v_call: TRBV14
j_call: TRBJ2-7
cdr3_aa: CASSQALGPSYEQYF

v_call: TRBV2
j_call: TRBJ2-1
cdr3_aa: CASRPLAGGAREQFF

v_call: TRBV5-1
j_call: TRBJ1-2
cdr3_aa: CASSLGQSGYTF

v_call: TRBV10-3
j_call: TRBJ1-6
cdr3_aa: CAISEEGRSELHF

v_call: TRBV7-8
j_call: TRBJ2-1
cdr3_aa: CASSSWAEQFF